This T cell receptor (beta chain) was profiled in a study of blood T cell repertoires in COVID-19. At the level of the study: Samples taken during acute and convalescent COVID-19 were collected in the United States, Italy and Spain. PBMCs, B-cell-depleted T cells, or T cells provided the cDNA or gDNA that made up the material.

In the authors' workflow: Reference gene primer amplification in the assay estimated nucleated cell counts. Produced via immunoSEQ multiplex PCR; TCRdb's table is partial and in-frame only. V, J and clone size are those of that table, while D and trimming were read from the DNA. The table records over 55,000 clones, roughly 82% of them present only once. This sequence was found in a woman at least 80 years old with acute or convalescent COVID-19. What was sequenced was peripheral blood.

CDR3 sequence (DNA): TGTGCCAGCAGTGAACTTTGGGGGCGGGGGGACGAGCAGTACTTC. This gives the protein CASSELWGRGDEQYF. The V gene is TRBV2, the J gene TRBJ2-7, with 8 positions matching TRBD2. CDR3 length equals 15 residues. Trimming took 2 bases from V and 5 from J; bases not matched to a gene: 8. Germline V lookup: CDR1 SNHLY, CDR2 FYNNEI.